These 15 T cell receptor beta chains were sequenced from one sample in a study of shared clonotypes between healthy human individuals. Sequencing used immunoSEQ multiplex PCR; TCRdb keeps in-frame clones, though not all of them. The table includes some 500,000 clones, approximately 77% detected once. Input material: PBMCs. The origin of the receptors is a woman aged 40 to 55 in good health. Some clones in this sample may be carry-over from other donors' samples.

A note on this clone: With only one base between it and a far larger clone, this is likely a read error. The genes are TRBV30 and TRBJ1-2, with D perhaps TRBD1 (5 bases). This CDR3 is built from 11 residues. Germline CDR1 reads GTSNPN; CDR2 reads SVGIG (reference sequence). The CDR3 reads CAWGPSRGYAF. CDR3 sequence (DNA): TGTGCCTGGGGACCCTCCCGGGGCTACGCCTTC.

The chain combines TRBV9 with TRBJ2-1; D gene uncertain. V lost 4 bases and J 5 bases, leaving 13 bases between the germline ends. Germline CDR1 and CDR2: SGDLS and YYNGEE. The CDR3 is 14 residues long. The CDR3 region has the DNA TGTGCCAGCAGCCCCTTCTGGAGTCACAATGAGCAGTTCTTC. This sequence encodes CASSPFWSHNEQFF.

The gene calls are TRBV6-6 and TRBJ2-7, with D maybe TRBD1 (6 bases). The ends were cut back, 8 bases at V and 3 bases at J, with 11 bases in the middle. The CDR3 is made up of 12 amino acids. Germline values: CDR1 MNHNY, CDR2 SVGAGI (reference sequence). The CDR3 nucleotides read TGTGCCAGCCATGGACAGTTCTACGAGCAGTACTTC. Translation: CASHGQFYEQYF.

The chain couples TRBV27 to TRBJ2-3; unclear D gene. This CDR3 spans 15 amino acids. V was clipped by 2 bases and J by 1 base, with 10 bases between them. Germline lookup yields CDR1 MNHEY and CDR2 SMNVEV (reference sequence). This CDR3 is CASSLKGFGTDTQYF. The CDR3 DNA follows: TGTGCCAGCAGTTTAAAGGGTTTTGGCACAGATACGCAGTATTTT.

The V and J genes are TRBV18 and TRBJ2-5, with D tentatively TRBD1 or TRBD2 (5 bases each). CDR3 length: 14 amino acids. Trimming shortened V by 3 bases and J by 1 base, and 9 bases separated the two germline ends. CDR1 and CDR2 from the germline V gene are KGHSH and LQKENI. As DNA, the CDR3 is TGTGCCAGCTCACCGTCCGGGACCCAAGAGACCCAGTACTTC. Amino acid sequence: CASSPSGTQETQYF.

The V and J genes are TRBV5-1 and TRBJ2-3, with 8 bases lining up with TRBD2. Germline V gene data show CDR1 as SGHRS and CDR2 as YFSETQ. There are 14 residues in the CDR3. V trimming: 4 bases; J trimming: 2 bases; junction bases outside the gene matches: 3. The CDR3 sequence is CASSPTSATDTQYF. In nucleotides, the CDR3 is TGCGCCAGCAGCCCGACTAGCGCCACAGATACGCAGTATTTT.

The chain uses TRBV27 and TRBJ2-6; D gene ambiguous. V was pared by 2 bases and J by 7 bases, with 12 bases between. Germline V gene data show CDR1 as MNHEY and CDR2 as SMNVEV (reference sequence). The CDR3 totals 15 residues. The CDR3 DNA reads TGTGCCAGCAGTTTAGGCCAGAATGAAGCCAACGTCCTGACTTTC. This codes for CASSLGQNEANVLTF.

Comments on this clone: With only one base between it and a far larger clone, this is likely a read error. Different DNA sequences within this sample yield the same CDR3. This CDR3 reads CASSPPYSGLAGDLNEQYF. The CDR3 bases are TGTGCCAGCTCGCCACCCTACTCGGGACTAGCGGGAGATTTGAACGAGCAGTACTTC. V usage is TRBV18 and J usage is TRBJ2-7; 14 nucleotides line up with TRBD2. This CDR3 spans 19 amino acids. CDR1 is KGHSH and CDR2 is LQKENI in the germline V gene.

The CDR3 is CASSLGGGGPTDTQYF. CDR3 sequence (DNA): TGTGCCAGCAGCTTGGGGGGGGGAGGCCCCACAGATACGCAGTATTTT. The chain combines TRBV5-4 with TRBJ2-3; 7 bases align to TRBD2. This CDR3 comprises 16 residues. Per germline, CDR1 SGHNT and CDR2 YYREEE (reference sequence). V dropped 0 bases and J dropped 2; count of bases not matched to a gene: 6.

Regarding this clone: With a far larger clone one base away, a read error is the likely cause. This chain joins TRBV30 and TRBJ1-1; no reliable D call. The CDR3 totals 13 residues. V lost 2 bases to trimming and J lost 0 bases, with 7 bases between them. CDR1 GTSNPN and CDR2 SVGIG come from the germline V gene (reference sequence). This CDR3 reads CAWSIQVNTEAFF. The CDR3 nucleotides read TGTGCCTGGAGTATACAAGTGAACACTGAAGCTTTCTTT.

On this clone itself: A much larger clone sits a single nucleotide away, making a read error possible. This sequence joins TRBV6-5 and TRBJ1-3, with D possibly matching TRBD1 (5 bases). The CDR3 runs 13 residues. Trimming stripped 8 bases from V and 4 bases from J, with 12 bases between. Per the germline V gene, CDR1 is MNHEY and CDR2 is SVGAGI. The CDR3 protein is CASGRQQGNTIYF. CDR3 sequence (DNA): TGTGCCAGCGGCCGACAGCAGGGAAACACCATATATTTT.

The V call is TRBV28, the J call TRBJ1-5; TRBD1 might be the D (6 bases). Deletions cut 2 bases from V and 2 bases from J, with 10 bases between. Germline CDR1 MDHEN, CDR2 SYDVKM. The CDR3 length is 15 residues. The CDR3, as DNA: TGTGCCAGCAGTTTAAGGGGGTTAGGCAATCAGCCCCAGCATTTT. Translation: CASSLRGLGNQPQHF. Filled out from reference TRBV28 and TRBJ1-5, the complete variable domain reads DVKVTQSSRYLVKRTGEKVFLECVQDMDHENMFWYRQDPGLGLRLIYFSYDVKMKEKGDIPEGYSVSREKKERFSLILESASTNQTSMYLCASSLRGLGNQPQHFGDGTRLSIL.

This clone has just one count. The V gene is TRBV28, the J gene TRBJ2-7; D unresolved. The germline V gene has CDR1 MDHEN and CDR2 SYDVKM. V was cut by 6 bases and J by 3 bases, with 6 bases left in between. CDR3 length: 11 amino acids. The CDR3 DNA reads TGTGCCAGCAGAAAGGTCTACGAGCAGTACTTC. It is translated as CASRKVYEQYF.

The rearrangement links TRBV29-1 to TRBJ2-5; no reliable D call. This CDR3 spans 12 amino acids. V lost 7 bases to trimming and J lost 2 bases, with 11 bases between them. Germline CDR1 is SQVTM and CDR2 is ANQGSEA. The CDR3 here is CSAFRVQETQYF. CDR3 DNA sequence: TGCAGCGCCTTCCGGGTTCAAGAGACCCAGTACTTC.

This chain uses TRBV9 with TRBJ2-3; TRBD2 matches at 7 bases. This CDR3 contains 17 residues. After removal of 0 bases from V and 1 base from J, the junction contained 8 bases not matched to a gene. Germline V gives CDR1 SGDLS, CDR2 YYNGEE. The CDR3 DNA reads TGTGCCAGCAGCGTAGGGGTAAAGCGGGATGGCACAGATACGCAGTATTTT. This translates into CASSVGVKRDGTDTQYF.